These 2 T cell receptor beta chains were sequenced from one sample in a study of shared T cell receptors in the human thymus. Sequencing used immunoSEQ multiplex PCR; TCRdb keeps in-frame clones, though not all of them. The data show 700,000 to 750,000 clones, with 80% to 90% seen just once and roughly 0.01% held by the top ten. These data also featured in a second study, about human thymus T cells.

Source material: thymocytes. The source is a girl less than two years old with a congenital heart defect.

The chain recombines TRBV6-5 with TRBJ1-3; D not resolved. V gave up 2 bases and J gave up 0 bases, with 8 bases separating them. From germline, CDR1 is MNHEY and CDR2 SVGAGI. CDR3 length: 15 amino acids. The CDR3 sequence is CASSYGGFSGNTIYF. CDR3 sequence (DNA): TGTGCCAGCAGTTACGGAGGGTTCTCTGGAAACACCATATATTTT.

This chain links TRBV7-6 with TRBJ2-2, with 13 bases aligning to TRBD2. Germline trimming cut 5 bases from V and 7 bases from J; bases unmatched to any gene: 7. The CDR3 spans 16 residues. Germline V gene lookup returns CDR1 SGHVS and CDR2 FNYEAQ. For the CDR3, the DNA is TGTGCCAGCAGCCCGCGGACTAGCGGGGGAGGCGGGGAGCTGTTTTTT. Its protein is CASSPRTSGGGGELFF. The entire variable domain, with the rest obtained from reference TRBV7-6 and TRBJ2-2, is as follows: GAGVSQSPRYKVTKRGQDVALRCDPISGHVSLYWYRQALGQGPEFLTYFNYEAQQDKSGLPNDRFSAERPEGSISTLTIQRTEQRDSAMYRCASSPRTSGGGGELFFGEGSRLTVL.